The 28 T cell receptor beta chains below all came from one sample that was sequenced in a study of T cells in Graves' hyperthyroidism and ophthalmopathy. The TCR beta CDR3 regions underwent amplification using RNA transcripts as the source. The TCR CDR3 first-round RT-PCR relied on the HTBI primer set. TCRdb ran MiXCR on the multiplex PCR reads and lists one entry per CDR3 protein. Among approximately 700,000 distinct CDR3 sequences listed, nearly 45% were seen once. Sequencing was done on a sample of peripheral blood or thyroid tissue (not recorded which). The receptor set was obtained from an adult man with Graves' disease, either hyperthyroidism or ophthalmopathy (not recorded which).

This chain joins TRBV29-1 and TRBJ1-5; the D is unclear. The CDR3 sequence is 12 residues long. V gave up 8 bases and J gave up 7 bases, with 15 bases separating them. Germline CDR1 and CDR2: SQVTM and ANQGSEA. The CDR3 DNA is TGCAGCCAAGGGATGGGGTACCAGCCCCAGCATTTT. This sequence encodes CSQGMGYQPQHF.

The rearrangement links TRBV10-3 to TRBJ2-7, with a weak D call TRBD1 (6 bases). Trimming left V 5 bases short and J 4 bases short, with 18 bases between. The CDR3 has 15 amino acids. Germline V gene lookup returns CDR1 ENHRY and CDR2 SYGVKD. The CDR3 DNA sequence: TGTGCCATCAGTAGAAGCCGGGAACAGGGTTACGAGCAGTACTTC. Its protein product is CAISRSREQGYEQYF.

This clonotype came up many times. V usage is TRBV2 and J usage is TRBJ2-6; D remains ambiguous. This CDR3 is 16 amino acids long. Trimming removed 3 bases at V and 0 bases at J, with 9 bases between. Germline CDR1 SNHLY, CDR2 FYNNEI. For the CDR3, the DNA is TGTGCCAGCAGTGATTATCGTGTCTCTGGGGCCAACGTCCTGACTTTC. It encodes CASSDYRVSGANVLTF.

The chain employs TRBV20-1 and TRBJ1-1; 7 nucleotides align to TRBD1. Germline trimming cut 2 bases from V and 3 bases from J; bases unmatched to any gene: 9. Germline-derived CDR1 and CDR2 are DFQATT and SNEGSKA (reference sequence). The CDR3 contains 15 residues. CDR3 loop: CSARTLQGLDTEAFF. In DNA form, the CDR3 reads TGCAGTGCTAGAACCCTACAGGGGCTGGACACTGAAGCTTTCTTT.

The chain is built from TRBV19 and TRBJ1-5; D call uncertain. V was clipped by 2 bases and J by 2 bases, with 10 bases between them. Germline loops: CDR1 LNHDA, CDR2 SQIVND (reference sequence). The CDR3 covers 15 residues. The CDR3 DNA reads as TGTGCCAGTAGTATATGGGCCAGAGGCAATCAGCCCCAGCATTTT. This codes for CASSIWARGNQPQHF.

This clonotype was detected a few times. This rearrangement joins TRBV20-1 to TRBJ1-3; 7 bases are shared with TRBD1. The V and J ends lost 6 bases and 2 bases, in that order; junction bases with no gene match: 4. The CDR3 has 13 residues. Germline-derived CDR1 and CDR2 are DFQATT and SNEGSKA (reference sequence). The CDR3 DNA follows: TGCAGTGCCAAACAGGGGACTGGAAACACCATATATTTT. Its protein product is CSAKQGTGNTIYF.

This clonotype was counted a few times. V and J are TRBV24-1 and TRBJ2-2; 8 nucleotides line up with TRBD2. V shed 3 bases, J shed 2 bases, and the junction held 1 base outside the gene matches. The germline gives CDR1 KGHDR, CDR2 SFDVKD. The CDR3 length is 15 residues. CDR3 residues: CATSDSGSNTGELFF. The CDR3 DNA sequence: TGTGCCACCAGTGATAGCGGGAGTAACACCGGGGAGCTGTTTTTT.

As for this clonotype: This sequence may be a read error, since a much larger clone differs from it by one base. The J gene is TRBJ2-7, the V gene TRBV7-6, with D perhaps TRBD1 (5 bases). Trimming shortened V by 2 bases and J by 0 bases, and 14 bases separated the two germline ends. Germline-derived CDR1 and CDR2 are SGHVS and FNYEAQ. The CDR3 consists of 16 residues. The CDR3 loop reads CASSLRQGMSSYEQYF. The CDR3 coding sequence is TGTGCCAGCAGCTTAAGGCAGGGTATGAGCTCCTACGAGCAGTACTTC.

This clonotype was recorded many times. The genes are TRBV19 and TRBJ1-5; a possible D gene is TRBD1 (5 bases). CDR1 is LNHDA, CDR2 SQIVND, per germline (reference sequence). The CDR3 loop spans 15 amino acids. The V end lost 7 bases, the J end lost 2 bases, and 15 bases lay between the germline ends. The CDR3 DNA is TGTGCCAGTACGTCTAGTGACAGTCGCAATCAGCCCCAGCATTTT. Protein sequence: CASTSSDSRNQPQHF.

The table lists this clonotype with a few counts. A much larger clone lies a single base off, so this may be a read error. The chain is built from TRBV6-5 and TRBJ1-2; 7 bases map to TRBD1. Per the germline V gene, CDR1 is MNHEY and CDR2 is SVGAGI. J was trimmed by 4 bases and V by 4 bases; bases with no gene match: 3. The CDR3 is 13 amino acids. The CDR3 is CASSSTGTYGYTF. CDR3 in DNA: TGTGCCAGCAGTTCGACAGGGACCTATGGCTACACCTTC.

The J gene is TRBJ1-3, the V gene TRBV19; D call uncertain. CDR1 and CDR2 (germline): LNHDA, SQIVND (reference sequence). This CDR3 has 14 amino acids. Trimming pared 7 bases from V and 2 bases from J, leaving 12 bases between. The CDR3 nucleotides read TGTGCCAGTACCTCGGGCGGGGCTGGAAACACCATATATTTT. Protein sequence: CASTSGGAGNTIYF.

Comments on this clonotype: Since a much larger clone is just one base distant, this may be a read error. The J gene is TRBJ1-1, the V gene TRBV5-1, with D unresolved. CDR1 SGHRS and CDR2 YFSETQ come from the germline V gene. The CDR3 is 13 residues long. The CDR3 sequence: CASSLGVSTKAFF. CDR3 bases: TGCGCCAGCAGCTTGGGCGTGAGCACTAAAGCTTTCTTT.

The rearrangement uses TRBV29-1 and TRBJ1-1; tentatively, D is TRBD1 (5 bases). Germline-derived CDR1 and CDR2 are SQVTM and ANQGSEA. Deletions cut 8 bases from V and 5 bases from J, with 21 bases between. This CDR3 has 14 residues. This chain's CDR3 is CSTRPPGGGTEAFF. CDR3 in DNA: TGCAGCACCCGACCCCCCGGGGGTGGAACTGAAGCTTTCTTT.

This chain uses TRBV5-1 with TRBJ1-5; D ambiguous. V shed 2 bases and J shed 6 bases, with 18 bases lying between them. Germline V gene lookup returns CDR1 SGHRS and CDR2 YFSETQ. CDR3 length: 16 amino acids. CDR3 coding DNA: TGCGCCAGCAGCTTAGAACCCTTGGGGTTGGGTCAGCCCCAGCATTTT. It codes for CASSLEPLGLGQPQHF.

V usage is TRBV27 and J usage is TRBJ1-2; 8 nucleotides agree with TRBD1. V gave up 6 bases and J gave up 7 bases; unmatched junction bases: 10. Germline CDR1 reads MNHEY; CDR2 reads SMNVEV (reference sequence). The CDR3 sequence is 14 residues long. For the CDR3, the DNA is TGTGCCAGCAGGTTGGCAGGGGGCAACGGTGGCTACACCTTC. The encoded protein is CASRLAGGNGGYTF.

The rearrangement links TRBV6-6 to TRBJ2-7, with TRBD1 as a possible D gene (5 bases). In germline, CDR1 is MNHNY, CDR2 SVGAGI (reference sequence). Trimming stripped 2 bases from V and 0 bases from J, with 11 bases between. This CDR3 contains 15 residues. The CDR3 DNA reads TGTGCCAGCAGTTACCAGGGCTTAAGCTCCTACGAGCAGTACTTC. Translated, it gives CASSYQGLSSYEQYF.

This clonotype occurred a few times. The rearrangement links TRBV13 to TRBJ2-7, with 8 bases identical to TRBD2. Unmatched junction bases numbered 7, after V lost 6 bases and J lost 3 bases. CDR3 length: 14 amino acids. Looked up from germline, CDR1 is PRHDT and CDR2 is FYEKMQ (reference sequence). Here the CDR3 DNA reads TGTGCCAGCAGTATTAGCGGGAATAACTACGAGCAGTACTTC. Protein sequence: CASSISGNNYEQYF.

Of note for this clonotype: A much bigger clone sits one base away, suggesting this may be a read error. V is TRBV2 and J is TRBJ2-7, with TRBD1 identical over 8 bases. CDR1 and CDR2 from the germline V gene are SNHLY and FYNNEI. J lost 2 bases, V lost 6 bases, and 12 bases had no gene match. This CDR3 region has 16 residues. The CDR3 spells CASRPRTGIEAYEQYF. The CDR3 DNA follows: TGTGCCAGCAGACCCCGGACAGGGATTGAGGCCTACGAGCAGTACTTC. The full variable domain, rest sourced from reference TRBV2 and TRBJ2-7, is EPEVTQTPSHQVTQMGQEVILRCVPISNHLYFYWYRQILGQKVEFLVSFYNNEISEKSEIFDDQFSVERPDGSNFTLKIRSTKLEDSAMYFCASRPRTGIEAYEQYFGPGTRLTVT.

This clonotype was found many times. V usage is TRBV29-1 and J usage is TRBJ2-7, with TRBD1 as a possible D gene (6 bases). The CDR3 contains 14 residues. Germline V gene lookup returns CDR1 SQVTM and CDR2 ANQGSEA. V was cut by 5 bases and J by 1 base, with 15 bases left in between. The CDR3 spells CSVSRAGESYEQYF. CDR3 sequence (DNA): TGCAGCGTTAGTCGGGCAGGGGAGTCCTACGAGCAGTACTTC.

This clonotype was counted only a few times. The rearrangement joins TRBV5-1 to TRBJ1-1, with 7 bases lining up with TRBD1. The CDR3 spans 15 residues. The trim removed 4 bases at V and 0 bases at J, leaving 6 bases unmatched. Germline lookup yields CDR1 SGHRS and CDR2 YFSETQ. CDR3 sequence: CASSHPGQMNTEAFF. CDR3 bases: TGCGCCAGCAGCCACCCGGGACAGATGAACACTGAAGCTTTCTTT.

A note on this clonotype: It may be a read error: a sequence one base away is much more abundant. This chain links TRBV2 with TRBJ1-4, with a weak D call TRBD1 (5 bases). Germline CDR1 reads SNHLY; CDR2 reads FYNNEI. The CDR3 is 14 amino acids. In nucleotides, the CDR3 is TGTGTCAGCACTCGGGACTGGAATAATGAAAAACTGTTTTTT. Its protein is CVSTRDWNNEKLFF.

Comment on this clonotype: A read error may explain this, as a much larger clone is one base away. The V call is TRBV12-3 or TRBV12-4, the J call TRBJ1-2; D unresolved. This CDR3 is 13 amino acids long. The V end lost 1 base, the J end lost 4 bases, and 7 bases lay between the germline ends. The CDR3 loop is CASSLVAAYGYTF. In DNA, the CDR3 is TGTGCCAGCAGTTTAGTTGCGGCCTATGGCTACACCTTC.

Only a few counts were recorded for this clonotype. The V gene is TRBV7-9, the J gene TRBJ2-2; 11 bases are a match to TRBD2. The CDR3 is 19 residues long. After removal of 3 bases from V and 4 bases from J, the junction contained 13 bases not matched to a gene. Germline V lookup: CDR1 SEHNR, CDR2 FQNEAQ (reference sequence). The CDR3 is CASSLAGTRLAGRTGELFF. The CDR3 bases are TGTGCCAGCAGCTTGGCCGGGACAAGACTAGCGGGGCGCACCGGGGAGCTGTTTTTT. The variable domain in full, completed from reference TRBV7-9 and TRBJ2-2, reads DTGVSQNPRHKITKRGQNVTFRCDPISEHNRLYWYRQTLGQGPEFLTYFQNEAQLEKSRLLSDRFSAERPKGSFSTLEIQRTEQGDSAMYLCASSLAGTRLAGRTGELFFGEGSRLTVL.

This clonotype was counted between two and nine times. An end of the junction differs from the germline gene, which may be a read error. V and J are TRBV10-3 and TRBJ2-7; possible D gene TRBD2, 5 bases. CDR1 and CDR2 from the germline V gene are ENHRY and SYGVKD. The CDR3 runs to 16 residues. CDR3 bases: TGTGCCAGCAGTGAAAGGGCAGAGCGGAGCCTCTACGAGCAGTACTTC. Amino acid sequence: CASSERAERSLYEQYF.

The J gene is TRBJ1-4, the V gene TRBV12-3 or TRBV12-4; a possible D gene is TRBD1 (5 bases). The CDR3 has 14 amino acids. V lost 3 bases, J lost 8 bases, and 13 bases lay in between. CDR3 region: CASSLVGGEEKLFF. The DNA of the CDR3 is TGTGCCAGCAGTTTGGTGGGGGGGGAAGAAAAACTGTTTTTT.

The CDR3 region is CASSARETGDYTF. For the CDR3, the DNA is TGCGCCAGCAGCGCCCGGGAGACGGGGGACTACACCTTC. The gene calls are TRBV5-1 and TRBJ1-2; a weak D match, TRBD1 (5 bases). Deletions cut 4 bases from V and 10 bases from J, with 17 bases between. Germline CDR1 and CDR2: SGHRS and YFSETQ. This CDR3 spans 13 amino acids.

The rearrangement uses TRBV15 and TRBJ1-5; the D gene is possibly TRBD1 (5 bases). Germline values: CDR1 LNHNV, CDR2 YYDKDF (reference sequence). This CDR3 comprises 14 residues. CDR3 residues: CARVGQGRSQPQHF. CDR3 nucleotide sequence: TGTGCTAGAGTCGGTCAGGGTAGAAGTCAGCCCCAGCATTTT.

The chain employs TRBV20-1 and TRBJ2-5; 9 bases are shared with TRBD1. The CDR3 extends over 15 amino acids. Germline V CDR1 and CDR2: DFQATT, SNEGSKA (reference sequence). Trimming removed 7 bases from V and 9 bases from J; junction bases left unmatched: 18. The CDR3 spells CSVQPGTGTGEAQYF. The CDR3 region has the DNA TGCAGTGTCCAACCCGGGACAGGGACGGGGGAGGCCCAGTACTTC.